A single sample gave rise to the 5 T cell receptor beta chains below, sequenced in a study of T cell responses to AZD1222 COVID-19 vaccine. Profiled with immunoSEQ multiplex PCR; TCRdb holds only in-frame clones, not every one. The table lists about 83,000 clones, roughly 90% of them singletons. The sequences come from peripheral blood, collected on day 0 of MenACWY control vaccination. Receptor source: an adult in good health.

The rearrangement uses TRBV27 and TRBJ2-7; D unresolved. V was pared by 3 bases and J by 2 bases, with 11 bases between. The CDR3 length is 14 residues. The germline V gene has CDR1 MNHEY and CDR2 SMNVEV (reference sequence). CDR3 nucleotides: TGTGCCAGCAGTTTGTCCTCGACCGCCTACGAGCAGTACTTC. Its translation is CASSLSSTAYEQYF.

The DNA of the CDR3 is TGCAGCGTTGAAGCAGGCCCAACAAGCTCCTACAATGAGCAGTTCTTC. Its protein is CSVEAGPTSSYNEQFF. The chain has TRBV29-1 and TRBJ2-1; D not resolved. This CDR3 spans 16 amino acids. CDR1 and CDR2 from the germline V gene are SQVTM and ANQGSEA. V was trimmed by 1 base and J by 0 bases, leaving 13 bases between them.

The chain combines TRBV4-3 with TRBJ1-2; D might be TRBD1 (6 bases). Trimming stripped 1 base from V and 4 bases from J, with 13 bases between. In germline, CDR1 is LGHNA, CDR2 YSLEER. CDR3 length: 15 amino acids. The CDR3: CASSQVWGAGYGYTF. The CDR3 DNA follows: TGCGCCAGCAGCCAAGTATGGGGGGCCGGCTATGGCTACACCTTC.

The chain couples TRBV11-2 to TRBJ2-5, with unresolved D. V was clipped by 3 bases and J by 5 bases, with 13 bases between them. Germline CDR1 reads SGHAT; CDR2 reads FQNNGV. CDR3 length equals 14 residues. Here the CDR3 DNA reads TGTGCCAGCAGCTTCAACACCATTGACGAGACCCAGTACTTC. Amino acid sequence: CASSFNTIDETQYF.

The CDR3 region is CATSRELGPPGAEKLFF. The CDR3 nucleotides are TGTGCCACCAGCAGAGAGTTGGGACCCCCAGGGGCTGAAAAACTGTTTTTT. V gene TRBV15 combines with J gene TRBJ1-4; the D gene is possibly TRBD1 (6 bases). This CDR3 is 17 amino acids long. Germline V gene sequence: CDR1 LNHNV, CDR2 YYDKDF (reference sequence). With 0 bases removed from V and 7 bases from J, the gap between germline ends came to 18 bases.